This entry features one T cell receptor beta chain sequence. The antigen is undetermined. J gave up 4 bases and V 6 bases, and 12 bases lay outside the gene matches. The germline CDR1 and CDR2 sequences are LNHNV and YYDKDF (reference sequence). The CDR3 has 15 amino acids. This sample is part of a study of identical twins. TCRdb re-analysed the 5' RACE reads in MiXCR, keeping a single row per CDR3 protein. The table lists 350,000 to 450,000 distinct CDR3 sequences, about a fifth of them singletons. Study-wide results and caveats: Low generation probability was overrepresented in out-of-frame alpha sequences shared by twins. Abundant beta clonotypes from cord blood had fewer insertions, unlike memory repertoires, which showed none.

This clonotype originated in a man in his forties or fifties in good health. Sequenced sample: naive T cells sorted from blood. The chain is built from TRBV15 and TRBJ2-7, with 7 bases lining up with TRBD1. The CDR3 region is CATSIRGQAEYEQYF. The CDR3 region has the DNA TGTGCCACCAGTATTAGAGGACAGGCGGAATACGAGCAGTACTTC. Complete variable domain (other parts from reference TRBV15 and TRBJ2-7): DAMVIQNPRYQVTQFGKPVTLSCSQTLNHNVMYWYQQKSSQAPKLLFHYYDKDFNNEADTPDNFQSRRPNTSFCFLDIRSPGLGDTAMYLCATSIRGQAEYEQYFGPGTRLTVT.